This T cell receptor beta chain was captured in a study of cytomegalovirus exposure and HLA in healthy donors. Whole-study context: A later analysis reported the 120 validation repertoires used the same platform as the roughly 670 first-cohort repertoires. Notes on the study in general: In a later analysis, first-cohort TCR clusters were found to tend to co-occur in the 120 or so validation repertoires. Specific recognition of CMV antigens was confirmed in vitro for three chains (all CMV-associated). Overall, approximately 150 TCR beta chains were annotated as cytomegalovirus-associated.

TCRdb keeps only in-frame clones here, not all; method: immunoSEQ multiplex PCR. The sample lists 90,000 or so clones, 75% to 90% occurring once. Turning to this clone: Its cognate antigen is unknown.

From germline, CDR1 is MNHEY and CDR2 SMNVEV (reference sequence). This CDR3 is 14 amino acids long. V was clipped by 5 bases and J by 3 bases, with 14 bases between them. This chain joins TRBV27 and TRBJ2-7; D is perhaps TRBD2 (6 bases). What was sequenced was PBMCs. This clonotype was obtained from a young man in good health and CMV-seropositive. CDR3 loop: CASSRDWRGYEQYF. CDR3 DNA: TGTGCCAGCAGTCGGGACTGGAGAGGCTACGAGCAGTACTTC.